This TCR beta chain comes out of a study of Ad26.COV2.S vaccination and SARS-CoV-2 variants. Study-level results: The breadth of spike-specific CD8+ and CD4+ T cell responses after vaccination was reportedly substantial.

CDR1 SGHRS and CDR2 YFSETQ come from the germline V gene. This CDR3 region has 15 residues. Trimming took 3 bases from V and 1 from J, leaving 14 bases between them. A word on this clone: Its specificity is unknown.

Treatment given: over 15 received Ad26.COV2.S at low or high dose, single or two shots; 5 received placebo; per-sample allocation not given. Specimen acquisition occurred on day 63 following the initial vaccine or placebo injection. In Boston, an adult donor aged 18-55 years took part. Sequenced by immunoSEQ multiplex PCR; TCRdb stores in-frame clones only, minus some. Of hundreds of thousands of clones detected, roughly 90% appear once; the ten largest clones hold about 1.5%. The material sequenced was peripheral blood, taken in a trial of Ad26.COV2.S vaccine versus placebo. This chain uses TRBV5-1 with TRBJ2-7; either TRBD1 or TRBD2 may fit D (5 bases each). The sequence was collected from a person between 18 and 65 years old who received the Ad26.COV2.S COVID-19 vaccine or a placebo. CDR3 amino acids: CASSSSRGASYEQYF. CDR3 coding DNA: TGCGCCAGCAGCTCCTCGAGGGGCGCTTCCTACGAGCAGTACTTC.